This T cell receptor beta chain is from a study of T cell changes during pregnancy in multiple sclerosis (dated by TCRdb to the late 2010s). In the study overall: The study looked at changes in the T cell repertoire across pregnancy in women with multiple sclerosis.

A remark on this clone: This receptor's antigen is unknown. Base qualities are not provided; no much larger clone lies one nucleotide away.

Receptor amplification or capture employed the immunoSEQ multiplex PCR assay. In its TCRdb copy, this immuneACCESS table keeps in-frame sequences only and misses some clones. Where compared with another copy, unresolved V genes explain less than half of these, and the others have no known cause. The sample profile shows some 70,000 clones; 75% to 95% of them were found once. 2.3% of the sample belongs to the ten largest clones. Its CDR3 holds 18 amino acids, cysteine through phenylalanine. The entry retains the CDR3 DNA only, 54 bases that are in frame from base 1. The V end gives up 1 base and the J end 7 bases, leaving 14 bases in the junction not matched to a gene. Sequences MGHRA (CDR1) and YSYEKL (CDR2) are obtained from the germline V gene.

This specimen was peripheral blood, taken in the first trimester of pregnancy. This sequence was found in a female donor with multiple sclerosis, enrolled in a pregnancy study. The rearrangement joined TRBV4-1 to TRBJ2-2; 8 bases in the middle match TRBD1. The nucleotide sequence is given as TGCGCCAGCAGCCAAGGGGGGTTCCGTAGGACAGGGCGCGGGGAGCTGTTTTTT. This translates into CASSQGGFRRTGRGELFF.